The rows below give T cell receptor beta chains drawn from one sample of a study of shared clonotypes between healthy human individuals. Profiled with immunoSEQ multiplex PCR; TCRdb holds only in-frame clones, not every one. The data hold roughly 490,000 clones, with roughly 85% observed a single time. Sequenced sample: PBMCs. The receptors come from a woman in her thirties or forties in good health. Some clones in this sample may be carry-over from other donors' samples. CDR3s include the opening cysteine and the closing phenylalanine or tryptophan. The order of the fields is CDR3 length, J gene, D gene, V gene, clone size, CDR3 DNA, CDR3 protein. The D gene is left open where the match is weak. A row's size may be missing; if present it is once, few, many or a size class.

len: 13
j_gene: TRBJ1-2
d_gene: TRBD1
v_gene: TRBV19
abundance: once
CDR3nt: TGTGCCAGTAGCGGGACAGTTAACTATGGCTACACCTTC
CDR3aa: CASSGTVNYGYTF

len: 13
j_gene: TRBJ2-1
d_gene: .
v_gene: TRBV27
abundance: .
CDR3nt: TGTGCCAGCACTCCGGGGTCCTACAATGAGCAGTTCTTC
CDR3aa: CASTPGSYNEQFF

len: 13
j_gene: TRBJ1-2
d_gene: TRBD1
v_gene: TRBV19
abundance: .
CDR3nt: TGTGCCTCCTGGGACAGAGTTCTCTATGGCTACACCTTC
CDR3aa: CASWDRVLYGYTF

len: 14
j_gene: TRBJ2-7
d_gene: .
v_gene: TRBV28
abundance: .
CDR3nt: TGTGCCAGCGAATCGACCGAAAGAGTTTACGAGCAGTACTTC
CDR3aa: CASESTERVYEQYF

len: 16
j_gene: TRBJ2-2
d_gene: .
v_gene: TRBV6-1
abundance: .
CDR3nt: TGTGCCAGCAGTGAAACAAGGGGGTACGGAACCGGGGAGCTGTTTTTT
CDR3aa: CASSETRGYGTGELFF

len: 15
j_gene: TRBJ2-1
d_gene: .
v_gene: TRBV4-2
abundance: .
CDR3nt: TGTGCCAGCAGCCTCCGGGTAGCGGCCGACAATGAGCAGTTCTTC
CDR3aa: CASSLRVAADNEQFF

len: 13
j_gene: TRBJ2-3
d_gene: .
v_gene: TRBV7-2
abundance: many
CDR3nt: TGTGCCAGCAGCTTTGCTCAGGGGGATACGCAGTATTTT
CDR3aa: CASSFAQGDTQYF

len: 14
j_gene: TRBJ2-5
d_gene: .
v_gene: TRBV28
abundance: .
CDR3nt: TGTGCCAGCAGTCCCCGCCTCAAAACGGAGACCCAGTACTTC
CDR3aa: CASSPRLKTETQYF

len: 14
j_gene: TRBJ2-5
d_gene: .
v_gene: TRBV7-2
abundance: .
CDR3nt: TGTGCCAGCAGCTCCACCAACAACCAAGAGACCCAGTACTTC
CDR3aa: CASSSTNNQETQYF

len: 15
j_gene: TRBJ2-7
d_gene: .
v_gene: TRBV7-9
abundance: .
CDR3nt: TGTGCCAGCAGCCCCCAACAGGGCACGACCTACGAGCAGTACTTC
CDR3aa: CASSPQQGTTYEQYF

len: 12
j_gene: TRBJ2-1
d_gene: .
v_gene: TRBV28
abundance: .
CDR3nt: TGTGCCAGCAGTTTATTCTACAATGAGCAGTTCTTC
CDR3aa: CASSLFYNEQFF

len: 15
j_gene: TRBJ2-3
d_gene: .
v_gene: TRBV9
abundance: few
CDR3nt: TGTGCCAGCAGCAAGGTTTCGGGACCCACAGATACGCAGTATTTT
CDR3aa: CASSKVSGPTDTQYF

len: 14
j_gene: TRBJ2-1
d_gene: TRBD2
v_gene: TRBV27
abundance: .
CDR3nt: TGTGCCAGCTATTCAAAACCGGGGGGCAATGAGCAGTTCTTC
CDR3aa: CASYSKPGGNEQFF

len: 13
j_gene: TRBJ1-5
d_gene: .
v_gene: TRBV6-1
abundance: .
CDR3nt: TGTGCCACTCAACGGGGACTTAATCAGCCCCAGCATTTT
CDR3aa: CATQRGLNQPQHF

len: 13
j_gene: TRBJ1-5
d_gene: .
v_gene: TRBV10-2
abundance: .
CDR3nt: TGCGCCAGCAGTGAGACAGGCAATCAGCCCCAGCATTTT
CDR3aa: CASSETGNQPQHF

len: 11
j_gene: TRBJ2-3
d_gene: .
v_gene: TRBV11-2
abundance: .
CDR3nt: TGTGCCAGCAGCACGTCAGATACGCAGTATTTT
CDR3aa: CASSTSDTQYF

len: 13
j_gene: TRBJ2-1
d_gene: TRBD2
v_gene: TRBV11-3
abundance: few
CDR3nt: TGTGCCAGCAGCTTAGTCGCGGGAGGCGAGCAGTTCTTC
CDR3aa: CASSLVAGGEQFF

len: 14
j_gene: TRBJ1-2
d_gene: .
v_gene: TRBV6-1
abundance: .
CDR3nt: TGTGCCAGCAGTGAAGCTGGCCAGGGTGCGGGCTACACCTTC
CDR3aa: CASSEAGQGAGYTF

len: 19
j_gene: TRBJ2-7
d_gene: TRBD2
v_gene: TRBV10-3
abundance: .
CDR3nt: TGTGCCATCAGCGGGCCTGGGGGGACTAGCGGGAGGGCCCGATACGAGCAGTACTTC
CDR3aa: CAISGPGGTSGRARYEQYF

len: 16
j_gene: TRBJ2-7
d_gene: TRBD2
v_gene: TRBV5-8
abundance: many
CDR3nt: TGTGCCAGCAGCTCTACTTATACTAGCGGGTCCTACGAGCAGTACTTC
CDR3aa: CASSSTYTSGSYEQYF

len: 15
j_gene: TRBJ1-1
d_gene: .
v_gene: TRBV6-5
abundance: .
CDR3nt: TGTGCCAGCAGTCGACCTTCGGACGGTTACACTGAAGCTTTCTTT
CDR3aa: CASSRPSDGYTEAFF

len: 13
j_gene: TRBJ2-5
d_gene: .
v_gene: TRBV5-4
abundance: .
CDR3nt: TGTGCCAGCAGCGTCCCAGTGCAAGAGACCCAGTACTTC
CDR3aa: CASSVPVQETQYF

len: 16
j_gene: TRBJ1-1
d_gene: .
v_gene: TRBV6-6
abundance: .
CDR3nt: TGTGCCAGCAGTTACTCCTCACAGGGCGGGAGAACTGAAGCTTTCTTT
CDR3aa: CASSYSSQGGRTEAFF

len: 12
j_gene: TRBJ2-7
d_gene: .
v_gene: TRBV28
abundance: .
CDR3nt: TGTGCCAGCGATGGGGGGATGAGCGAGCAGTACTTC
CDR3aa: CASDGGMSEQYF

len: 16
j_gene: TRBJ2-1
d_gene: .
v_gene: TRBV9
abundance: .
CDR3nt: TGTGCCAGCAGCGTAGCTACCTCGCTAGTCTACAATGAGCAGTTCTTC
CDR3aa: CASSVATSLVYNEQFF

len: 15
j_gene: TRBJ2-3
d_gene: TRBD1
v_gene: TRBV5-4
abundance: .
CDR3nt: TGTGCCAGCAGCACACAGGGGCTTAGCACAGATACGCAGTATTTT
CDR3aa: CASSTQGLSTDTQYF

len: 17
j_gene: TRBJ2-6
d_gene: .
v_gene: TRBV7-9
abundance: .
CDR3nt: TGTGCCAGCAGCTCCCTACAGGTAACCTCTGGGGCCAACGTCCTGACTTTC
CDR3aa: CASSSLQVTSGANVLTF

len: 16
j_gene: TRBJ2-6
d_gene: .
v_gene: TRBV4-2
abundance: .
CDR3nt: TGTGCCAGCAGCCACTTCTCGGCCTCTGGGGCCAACGTCCTGACTTTC
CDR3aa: CASSHFSASGANVLTF

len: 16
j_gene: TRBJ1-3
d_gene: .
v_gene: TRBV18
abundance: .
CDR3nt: TGTGCCAGCTCACCTTACGGGGGCTCTCCGGGAAACACCATATATTTT
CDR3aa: CASSPYGGSPGNTIYF

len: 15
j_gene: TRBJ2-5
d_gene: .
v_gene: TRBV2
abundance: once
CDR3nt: TGTGCCAGCAGTGAAGGGTGGCAGGGGCAAGAGACCCAGTACTTC
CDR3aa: CASSEGWQGQETQYF

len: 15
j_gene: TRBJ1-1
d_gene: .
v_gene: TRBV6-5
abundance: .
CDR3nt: TGTGCCAGCAGTTACTCGTGGGGGGGAGGAACTGAAGCTTTCTTT
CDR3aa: CASSYSWGGGTEAFF

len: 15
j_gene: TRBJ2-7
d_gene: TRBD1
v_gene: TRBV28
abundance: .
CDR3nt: TGTGCCAGCAGTCCCCCCGGGACAGGGTACCACGAGCAGTACTTC
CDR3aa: CASSPPGTGYHEQYF

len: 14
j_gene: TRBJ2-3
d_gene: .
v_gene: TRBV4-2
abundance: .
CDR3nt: TGTGCCAGCAGCCAAGATAAGGGCACAGATACGCAGTATTTT
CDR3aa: CASSQDKGTDTQYF

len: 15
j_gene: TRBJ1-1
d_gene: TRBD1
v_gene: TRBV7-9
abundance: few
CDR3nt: TGTGCCAGCAGCCGAACGACAGGGGCTAACACTGAAGCTTTCTTT
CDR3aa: CASSRTTGANTEAFF

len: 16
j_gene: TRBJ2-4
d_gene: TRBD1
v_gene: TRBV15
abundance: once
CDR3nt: TGTGCCACCAGCAGACCGGGACAGTTAGCCAAAAACATTCAGTACTTC
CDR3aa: CATSRPGQLAKNIQYF

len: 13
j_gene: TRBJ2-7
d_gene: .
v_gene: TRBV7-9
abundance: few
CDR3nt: TGTGCCAGCAGCTCCAGGACACCCTACGAGCAGTACTTC
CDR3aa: CASSSRTPYEQYF

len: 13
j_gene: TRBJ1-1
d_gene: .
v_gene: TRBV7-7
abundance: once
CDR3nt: TGTGCCAGCAGCTTAGGTCCGGACACTGAAGCTTTCTTT
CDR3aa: CASSLGPDTEAFF

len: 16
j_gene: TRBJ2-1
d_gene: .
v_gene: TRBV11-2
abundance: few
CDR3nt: TGTGCCAGCAGCCTTTTGAGGCGGGGTGGAGGAGCGGAGCAGTTCTTC
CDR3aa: CASSLLRRGGGAEQFF

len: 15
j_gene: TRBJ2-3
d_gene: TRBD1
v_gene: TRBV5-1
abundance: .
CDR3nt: TGCGCCAGCAGCTTGGGGGACAGGGACACAGATACGCAGTATTTT
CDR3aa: CASSLGDRDTDTQYF

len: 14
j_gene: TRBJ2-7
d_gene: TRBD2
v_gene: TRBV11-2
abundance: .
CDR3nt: TGTGCCAGCAGCTCTGGCGCGGGAGACTACGAGCAGTACTTC
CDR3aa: CASSSGAGDYEQYF

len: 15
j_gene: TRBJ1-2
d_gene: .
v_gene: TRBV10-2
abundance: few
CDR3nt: TGCGCCAGCAGTGATGGTGGAGGACTCATAGGAGGCTACACCTTC
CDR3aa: CASSDGGGLIGGYTF

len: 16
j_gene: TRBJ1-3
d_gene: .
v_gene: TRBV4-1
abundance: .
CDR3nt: TGCGCCAGCAGCCAATCTACCGGGGGCCCTGGAAACACCATATATTTT
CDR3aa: CASSQSTGGPGNTIYF

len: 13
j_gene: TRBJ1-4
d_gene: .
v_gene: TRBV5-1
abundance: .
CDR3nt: TGCGCCAGCAGCTCGGGAGGTTTTGAAAAACTGTTTTTT
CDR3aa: CASSSGGFEKLFF

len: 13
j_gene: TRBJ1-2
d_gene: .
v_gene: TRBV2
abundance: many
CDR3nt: TGTGCCAGCAGTGCCGACGGGATTTATGGCTACACCTTC
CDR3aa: CASSADGIYGYTF

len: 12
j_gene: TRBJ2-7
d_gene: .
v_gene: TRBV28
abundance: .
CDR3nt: TGTGCCAGCAGGCCAGGCCTTTCCCGGCAGTACTTC
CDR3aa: CASRPGLSRQYF

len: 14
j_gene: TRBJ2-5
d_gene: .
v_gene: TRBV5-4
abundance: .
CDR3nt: TGTGCCAGCAGCTTCGTCAATAGTCACGAGACCCAGTACTTC
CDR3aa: CASSFVNSHETQYF

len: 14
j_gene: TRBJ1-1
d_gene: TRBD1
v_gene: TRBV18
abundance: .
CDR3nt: TGTGCCAGCTCACCGCCACAGGGGGGCACTGAAGCTTTCTTT
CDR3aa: CASSPPQGGTEAFF

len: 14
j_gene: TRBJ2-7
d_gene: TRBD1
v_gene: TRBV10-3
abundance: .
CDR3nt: TGTGCCATCAGGGGCGACAGGGGGCCCTACGAGCAGTACTTC
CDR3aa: CAIRGDRGPYEQYF

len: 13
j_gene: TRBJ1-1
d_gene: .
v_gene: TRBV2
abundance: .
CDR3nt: TGTGCCACCTCAGGGGTAGCGGACACTGAAGCTTTCTTT
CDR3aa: CATSGVADTEAFF

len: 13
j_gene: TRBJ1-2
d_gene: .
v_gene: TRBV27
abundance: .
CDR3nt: TGTGCCAGCAGACCTACAGGATCCTATGGCTACACCTTC
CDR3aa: CASRPTGSYGYTF

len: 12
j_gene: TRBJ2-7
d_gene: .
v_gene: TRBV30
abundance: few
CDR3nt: TGTGCCTGGAGTGACGTTTCCTACGAGCAGTACTTC
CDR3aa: CAWSDVSYEQYF

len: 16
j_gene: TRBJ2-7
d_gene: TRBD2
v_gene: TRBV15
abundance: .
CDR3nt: TGTGCCACCAGCAGTGGGAGGGCAGGGTGGCCCTACGAGCAGTACTTC
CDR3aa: CATSSGRAGWPYEQYF

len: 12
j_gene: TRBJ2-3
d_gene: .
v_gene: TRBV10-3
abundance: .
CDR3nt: TGTGCCATCAGTGACGGAGGGGATACGCAGTATTTT
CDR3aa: CAISDGGDTQYF